A selection of T cell receptor beta chains follows, all from one sample in a study of blood T cell repertoires in COVID-19. Only in-frame clones appear in the TCRdb table, and some are missing; sequencing was by immunoSEQ multiplex PCR. Of roughly 180,000 clones listed, around 86% are singletons. Sequenced: PBMCs or T cells enriched from blood (not recorded which). These receptors were obtained from a woman aged 25 to 39 who had recovered from COVID-19. CDR3s include the opening cysteine and the closing phenylalanine or tryptophan. D genes are given only for firm matches. A clone size is listed for some rows: how often the clone was seen (once, few, many), or a class if it is expanded.

>-|-|TRBJ2-7|TRBV11-2
TGTGCCAGCAGCTTACGGGGGTTCTACGAGCAGTACTTC
CASSLRGFYEQYF
>-|-|TRBJ2-7|TRBV5-8
TGTGCCAGCAGCTTGGGACAGAATCTCTACGAGCAGTACTTC
CASSLGQNLYEQYF
>-|-|TRBJ1-3|TRBV10-3
TGTGCCATCAGTGAGTCCGCACTCTCTGGAAACACCATATATTTT
CAISESALSGNTIYF
>-|-|TRBJ2-1|TRBV28
TGTGCCAGCAGTTTTAATGCGGGATGGGGCAATGAGCAGTTCTTC
CASSFNAGWGNEQFF
>-|-|TRBJ2-3|TRBV7-3
TGTGCCAGCAGCATAGGGACTCCTGTTCCAAGCACAGATACGCAGTATTTT
CASSIGTPVPSTDTQYF
>-|TRBD2|TRBJ2-3|TRBV7-2
TGTGCCAGCAGCTTACTAGCGGCTAGCACAGATACGCAGTATTTT
CASSLLAASTDTQYF
>-|TRBD2|TRBJ2-5|TRBV30
TGTGCCTGGGGACTAGCGGGAGACGCGATTGGGACCCAGTACTTC
CAWGLAGDAIGTQYF
>-|-|TRBJ2-5|TRBV5-1
TGCGCCAGCAGCTTGTCCATAGGAGGGATGGGAGAGACCCAGTACTTC
CASSLSIGGMGETQYF
>-|-|TRBJ2-1|TRBV4-2
TGTGCCAGCAGCCAAGATCTCGGAGAGGTATACAATGAGCAGTTCTTC
CASSQDLGEVYNEQFF
>-|TRBD1|TRBJ1-6|TRBV27
TGTGCCAGCAGTTTCGGGACAGGGGTTTCACCCCTCCACTTT
CASSFGTGVSPLHF
>-|-|TRBJ2-3|TRBV6-1
TGTGCCAGCAGTGAACCAACAGGGAGCAAAGATACGCAGTATTTT
CASSEPTGSKDTQYF
>-|-|TRBJ2-1|TRBV7-9
TGTGCCAGCAGCGGGCGGGGTAGCACCGATGAGCAGTTCTTC
CASSGRGSTDEQFF
>-|-|TRBJ2-1|TRBV15
TGTGCCACCCGCTGGGGCGCTCGACCAGACTACAATGAGCAGTTCTTC
CATRWGARPDYNEQFF
>-|-|TRBJ1-1|TRBV19
TGTGCCAGTAGTATTGTGCCAGGAAGTGACACTGAAGCTTTCTTT
CASSIVPGSDTEAFF
>-|TRBD2|TRBJ2-3|TRBV7-8
TGTGCCAGCAGCTTAGGGGGCGGGGAGGGTACGCAGTATTTT
CASSLGGGEGTQYF
>-|TRBD2|TRBJ2-7|TRBV19
TGTGCCAGTAGTCCAAGAGGGACTAGCGGGAGGGCCCATCTTCCTAGAGAGCAGTACTTC
CASSPRGTSGRAHLPREQYF
>-|-|TRBJ2-3|TRBV3-1/TRBV3-2
TGTGCCAGCAGCCTGGCGGCAGGGACAGATACGCAGTATTTT
CASSLAAGTDTQYF
>-|TRBD1|TRBJ1-6|TRBV7-2
TGTGCCAGCAGCCCTCAGGGGGACAATTCACCCCTCCACTTT
CASSPQGDNSPLHF
>-|TRBD1|TRBJ1-5|TRBV28
TGTGCCAGCGGAGAACAGGGGACTTATAGCAATCAGCCCCAGCATTTT
CASGEQGTYSNQPQHF
>-|TRBD2|TRBJ2-1|TRBV4-2
TGTGCCAGTAGCAGCGGACTAGGCTACAATGAGCAGTTCTTC
CASSSGLGYNEQFF
>-|-|TRBJ1-4|TRBV28
TGTGCCAGCAGAACACAGGGACATGGAGAACTGCTGTTTTTT
CASRTQGHGELLFF
>-|-|TRBJ2-5|TRBV19
TGTGCCAGTCCGGACAGAGCTCCAGAGACCCAGTACTTC
CASPDRAPETQYF
>-|-|TRBJ2-7|TRBV7-9
TGTGCCAGCAGCTTAAGGGGCAGCCGCTACGAGCAGTACTTC
CASSLRGSRYEQYF
>-|-|TRBJ1-4|TRBV5-6
TGTGCCAGCAGCTTGGGGCAGGGTGATCTGTTTTTT
CASSLGQGDLFF
>-|-|TRBJ2-1|TRBV3-1/TRBV3-2
TGTGCCAGCAGCCGAGACTTGAGCTCCTACAATGAGCAGTTCTTC
CASSRDLSSYNEQFF
>-|TRBD1|TRBJ2-7|TRBV10-3
TGTGCCATCAGTGGGGGGACAGGGGGCGGCTACGAGCAGTACTTC
CAISGGTGGGYEQYF
>-|TRBD1|TRBJ2-3|TRBV2
TGTGCCAGCAGGACAGGGTCAACAGATACGCAGTATTTT
CASRTGSTDTQYF
>-|TRBD1|TRBJ1-2|TRBV20-1
TGCAGTGCAGGACAGGGTCGGAGCTACACCTTC
CSAGQGRSYTF
>once|-|TRBJ1-1|TRBV11-2
TGTGCCAGCAGCTTAACTCAGGGAAAGGAAGCTTTCTTT
CASSLTQGKEAFF
>-|-|TRBJ1-5|TRBV3-1/TRBV3-2
TGTGCCAGCAGCCAAGCCTCCCCCGGGGAGGGGGGACGACAGCCCCAGCATTTT
CASSQASPGEGGRQPQHF
>-|TRBD1|TRBJ1-1|TRBV11-2
TGTGCCAGCAGCTCTACAGGGGGCGTTTTGGTCACTGAAGCTTTCTTT
CASSSTGGVLVTEAFF
>-|TRBD1|TRBJ1-4|TRBV25-1
TGTGCCAGCAGTGACGGACAGGGGGCTTCAACTAATGAAAAACTGTTTTTT
CASSDGQGASTNEKLFF
>-|-|TRBJ1-4|TRBV7-2
TGTGCCAGCAGCTTACGACAGGCTTCTGCAACTAATGAAAAACTGTTTTTT
CASSLRQASATNEKLFF